This T cell receptor (beta chain) was documented in a study of identical twins. Study outcomes and limitations: The study drew conclusions from cross-sectional statistical analysis, not from following the same donors.

The germline V gene has CDR1 SQVTM and CDR2 ANQGSEA. V was trimmed by 4 bases and J by 2 bases, leaving 9 bases between them. This CDR3 contains 12 residues. TCRdb independently ran MiXCR on the 5' RACE reads; one entry per CDR3 protein. The table includes hundreds of thousands of distinct CDR3 sequences, more than 6.5% detected once. In its sample, this clonotype was seen many times. Antigen specificity is unknown. The same data also went into a second study, on yellow fever vaccine responses in identical twins. From that study: Twins' vaccine T cell response reportedly gave the appearance of partial convergence and partial personalization.

The sequenced sample was memory (CD45RO+) T cells sorted from blood. This TCR was sampled from a woman between 18 and 29 years old in good health. The genes are TRBV29-1 and TRBJ2-7; maybe TRBD2 (5 bases). CDR3 amino acids: CSVVRGPYEQYF. CDR3 sequence (DNA): TGCAGCGTTGTCCGGGGTCCCTACGAGCAGTACTTC.